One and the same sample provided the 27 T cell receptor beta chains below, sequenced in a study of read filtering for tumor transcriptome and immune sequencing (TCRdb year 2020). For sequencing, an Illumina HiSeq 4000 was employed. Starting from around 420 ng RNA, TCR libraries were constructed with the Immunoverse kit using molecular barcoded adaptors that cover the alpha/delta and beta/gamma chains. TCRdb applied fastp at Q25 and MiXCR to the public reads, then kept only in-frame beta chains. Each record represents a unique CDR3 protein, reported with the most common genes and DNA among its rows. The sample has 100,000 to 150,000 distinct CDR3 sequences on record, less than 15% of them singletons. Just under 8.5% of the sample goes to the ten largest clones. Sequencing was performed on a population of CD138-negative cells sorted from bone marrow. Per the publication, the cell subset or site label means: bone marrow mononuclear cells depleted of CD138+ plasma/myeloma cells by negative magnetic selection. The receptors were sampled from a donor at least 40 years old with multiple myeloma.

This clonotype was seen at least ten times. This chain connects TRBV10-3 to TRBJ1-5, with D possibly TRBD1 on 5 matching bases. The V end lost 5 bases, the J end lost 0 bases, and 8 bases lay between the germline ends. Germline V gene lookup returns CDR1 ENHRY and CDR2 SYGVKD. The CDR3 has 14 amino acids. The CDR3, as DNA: TGTGCCATCAGTCCCGACAGTAGCAATCAGCCCCAGCATTTT. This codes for CAISPDSSNQPQHF.

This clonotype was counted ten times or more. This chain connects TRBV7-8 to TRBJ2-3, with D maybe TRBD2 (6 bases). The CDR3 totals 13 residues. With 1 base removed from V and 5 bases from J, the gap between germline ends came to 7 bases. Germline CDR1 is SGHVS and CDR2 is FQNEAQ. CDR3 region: CASSLGAGDTQYF. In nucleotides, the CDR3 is TGTGCCAGCAGCTTAGGAGCGGGAGATACGCAGTATTTT.

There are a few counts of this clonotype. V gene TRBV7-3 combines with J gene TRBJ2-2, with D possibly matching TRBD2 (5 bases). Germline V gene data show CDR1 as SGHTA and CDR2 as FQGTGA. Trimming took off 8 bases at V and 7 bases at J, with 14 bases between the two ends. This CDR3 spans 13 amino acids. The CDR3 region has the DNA TGTGCCAGCGGTTTGCTAGCCCGCGGGGAGCTGTTTTTT. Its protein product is CASGLLARGELFF.

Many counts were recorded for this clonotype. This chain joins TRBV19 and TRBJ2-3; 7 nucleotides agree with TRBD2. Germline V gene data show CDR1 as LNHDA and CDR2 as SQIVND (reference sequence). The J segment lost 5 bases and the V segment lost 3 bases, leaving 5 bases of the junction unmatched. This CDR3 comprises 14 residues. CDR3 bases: TGTGCCAGTAGTATCCGGGCTAGCGGAGATACGCAGTATTTT. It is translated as CASSIRASGDTQYF.

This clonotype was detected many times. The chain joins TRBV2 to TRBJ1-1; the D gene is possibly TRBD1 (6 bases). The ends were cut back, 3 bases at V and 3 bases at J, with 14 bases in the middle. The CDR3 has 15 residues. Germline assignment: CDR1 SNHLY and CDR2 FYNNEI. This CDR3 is CASSDNPGADTEAFF. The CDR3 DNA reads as TGTGCCAGCAGTGATAACCCGGGGGCCGACACTGAAGCTTTCTTT. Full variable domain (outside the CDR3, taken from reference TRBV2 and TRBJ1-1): EPEVTQTPSHQVTQMGQEVILRCVPISNHLYFYWYRQILGQKVEFLVSFYNNEISEKSEIFDDQFSVERPDGSNFTLKIRSTKLEDSAMYFCASSDNPGADTEAFFGQGTRLTVV.

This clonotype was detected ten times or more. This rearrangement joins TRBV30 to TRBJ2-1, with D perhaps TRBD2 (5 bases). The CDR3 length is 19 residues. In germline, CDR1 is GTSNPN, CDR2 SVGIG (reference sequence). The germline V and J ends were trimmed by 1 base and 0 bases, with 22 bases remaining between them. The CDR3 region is CAWSDLTPPLGSSYNEQFF. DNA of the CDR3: TGTGCCTGGAGTGATCTCACGCCTCCTCTAGGGAGCTCCTACAATGAGCAGTTCTTC.

This CDR3 is CASRKTSGSHEQFF. CDR3 DNA: TGTGCCAGCAGGAAGACTAGCGGGAGTCATGAGCAGTTCTTC. This chain uses TRBV6-5 with TRBJ2-1, with 12 bases that match TRBD2. Germline trimming cut 6 bases from V and 8 bases from J; bases unmatched to any gene: 5. The germline V gene encodes CDR1 MNHEY and CDR2 SVGAGI. This CDR3 region has 14 residues.

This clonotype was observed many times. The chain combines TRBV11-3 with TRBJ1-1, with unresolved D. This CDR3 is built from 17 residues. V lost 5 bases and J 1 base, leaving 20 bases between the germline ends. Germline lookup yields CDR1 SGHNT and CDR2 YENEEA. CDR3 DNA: TGTGCCAGCAGCAAACGATGGGATGAGGAGGGGAACACTGAAGCTTTCTTT. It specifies CASSKRWDEEGNTEAFF.

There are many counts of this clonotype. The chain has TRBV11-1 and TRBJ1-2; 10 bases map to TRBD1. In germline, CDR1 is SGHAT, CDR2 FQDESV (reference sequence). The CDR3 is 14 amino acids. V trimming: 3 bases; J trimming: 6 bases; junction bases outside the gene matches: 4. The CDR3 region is CASSFGQGVDGYTF. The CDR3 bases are TGTGCCAGCAGCTTTGGACAGGGGGTTGATGGCTACACCTTC.

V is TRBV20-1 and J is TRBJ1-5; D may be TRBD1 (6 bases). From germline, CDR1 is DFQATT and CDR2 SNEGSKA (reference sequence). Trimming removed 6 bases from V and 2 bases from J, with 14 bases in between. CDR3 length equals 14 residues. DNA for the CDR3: TGCAGTGCCCTAGAAGGGGGAGGCAATCAGCCCCAGCATTTT. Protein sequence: CSALEGGGNQPQHF.

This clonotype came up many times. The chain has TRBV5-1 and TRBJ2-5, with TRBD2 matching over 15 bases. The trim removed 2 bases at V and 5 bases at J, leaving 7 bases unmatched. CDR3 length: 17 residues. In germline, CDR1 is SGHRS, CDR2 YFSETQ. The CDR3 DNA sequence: TGCGCCAGCAGCTTTGGGACTAGCGGGAGGCGAGTGGAGACCCAGTACTTC. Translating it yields CASSFGTSGRRVETQYF.

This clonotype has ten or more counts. Here the CDR3 reads CATRQLPGADTQYF. CDR3 in DNA: TGTGCCACCCGACAGCTCCCAGGGGCAGATACGCAGTATTTT. The chain combines TRBV12-3 or TRBV12-4 with TRBJ2-3; possibly TRBD1 for D (6 bases). The CDR3 length is 14 residues. V was trimmed by 10 bases and J by 4 bases, leaving 18 bases between them.

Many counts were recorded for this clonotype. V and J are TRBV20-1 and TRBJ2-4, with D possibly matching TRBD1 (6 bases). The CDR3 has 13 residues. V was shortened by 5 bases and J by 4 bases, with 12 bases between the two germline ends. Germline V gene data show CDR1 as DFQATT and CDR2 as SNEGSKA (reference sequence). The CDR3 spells CSADRDKKNIQYF. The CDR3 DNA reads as TGCAGTGCTGACCGGGACAAAAAAAACATTCAGTACTTC.

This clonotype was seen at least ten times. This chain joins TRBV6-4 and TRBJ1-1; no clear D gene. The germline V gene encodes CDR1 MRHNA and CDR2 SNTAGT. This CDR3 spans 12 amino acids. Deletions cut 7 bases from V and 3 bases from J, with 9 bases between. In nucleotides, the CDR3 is TGTGCCAGCACCACAGCCCACACTGAAGCTTTCTTT. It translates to CASTTAHTEAFF.

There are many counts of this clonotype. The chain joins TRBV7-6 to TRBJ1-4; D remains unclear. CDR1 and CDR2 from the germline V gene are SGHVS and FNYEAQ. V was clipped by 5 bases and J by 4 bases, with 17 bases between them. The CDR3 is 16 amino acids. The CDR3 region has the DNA TGTGCCAGCAGCCCAGGCGCGGGTTCTAATAATGAAAAACTGTTTTTT. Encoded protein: CASSPGAGSNNEKLFF.

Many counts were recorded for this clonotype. This chain's CDR3 is CASSLAGGPRFAGELFF. The DNA of the CDR3 is TGTGCCAGCAGTTTAGCGGGAGGGCCGCGGTTTGCCGGGGAGCTGTTTTTT. The gene calls are TRBV27 and TRBJ2-2; 9 positions match TRBD2. Germline V gene lookup returns CDR1 MNHEY and CDR2 SMNVEV (reference sequence). The trim removed 2 bases at V and 6 bases at J, leaving 10 bases unmatched. This CDR3 comprises 17 residues.

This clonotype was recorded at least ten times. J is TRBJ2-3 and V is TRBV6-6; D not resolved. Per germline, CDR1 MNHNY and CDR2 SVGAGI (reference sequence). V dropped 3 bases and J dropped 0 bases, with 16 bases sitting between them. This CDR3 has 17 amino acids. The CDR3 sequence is CASSYTLRAASTDTQYF. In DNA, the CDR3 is TGTGCCAGCAGTTATACCCTTCGGGCAGCAAGCACAGATACGCAGTATTTT.

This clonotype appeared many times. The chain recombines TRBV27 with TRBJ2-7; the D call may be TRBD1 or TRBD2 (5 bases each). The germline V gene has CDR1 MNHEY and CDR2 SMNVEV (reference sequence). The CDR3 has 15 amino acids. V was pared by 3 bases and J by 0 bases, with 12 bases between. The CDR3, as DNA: TGTGCCAGCAGTTTTTCGGTTGGGGGCTCCTACGAGCAGTACTTC. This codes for CASSFSVGGSYEQYF.

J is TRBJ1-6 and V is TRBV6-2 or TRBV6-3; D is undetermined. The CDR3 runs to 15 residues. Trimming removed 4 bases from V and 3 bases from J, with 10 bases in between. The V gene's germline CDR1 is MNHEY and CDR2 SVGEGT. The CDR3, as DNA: TGTGCCAGCAGTTCAGGATTCGGCTATAATTCACCCCTCCACTTT. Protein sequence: CASSSGFGYNSPLHF.

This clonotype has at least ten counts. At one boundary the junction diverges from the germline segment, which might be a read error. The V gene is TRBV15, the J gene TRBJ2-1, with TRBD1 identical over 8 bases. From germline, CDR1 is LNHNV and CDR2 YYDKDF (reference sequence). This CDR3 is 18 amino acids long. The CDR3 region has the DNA TGTGCCACCTGCAGAGATCCATGGACAGGGCGTCCCTACAATGAGCAGTTCTTC. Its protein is CATCRDPWTGRPYNEQFF.

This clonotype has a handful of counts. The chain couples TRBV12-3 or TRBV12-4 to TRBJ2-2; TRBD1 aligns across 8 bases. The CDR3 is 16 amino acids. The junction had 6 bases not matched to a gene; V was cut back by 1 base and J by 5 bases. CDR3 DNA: TGTGCCAGCAGTTTAGGACGGACAGGGCAAACCGGGGAGCTGTTTTTT. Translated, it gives CASSLGRTGQTGELFF.

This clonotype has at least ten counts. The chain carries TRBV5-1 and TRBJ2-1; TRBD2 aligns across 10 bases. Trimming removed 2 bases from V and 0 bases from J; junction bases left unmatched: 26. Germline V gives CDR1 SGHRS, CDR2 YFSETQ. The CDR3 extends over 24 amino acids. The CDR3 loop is CASSFHGPRSRTSGSESSYNEQFF. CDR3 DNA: TGCGCCAGCAGCTTCCACGGGCCCAGAAGTAGGACTAGCGGATCGGAGTCCTCCTACAATGAGCAGTTCTTC.

The CDR3 loop is CASSQDLAGGRETQYF. CDR3 coding DNA: TGCGCCAGCAGCCAAGACCTAGCGGGAGGCAGGGAGACCCAGTACTTC. The V gene is TRBV4-1, the J gene TRBJ2-5; TRBD2 agrees at 11 bases. Germline V gives CDR1 MGHRA, CDR2 YSYEKL. The ends lost 0 bases at V and 5 bases at J; junction bases unmatched: 5. This CDR3 contains 16 residues.

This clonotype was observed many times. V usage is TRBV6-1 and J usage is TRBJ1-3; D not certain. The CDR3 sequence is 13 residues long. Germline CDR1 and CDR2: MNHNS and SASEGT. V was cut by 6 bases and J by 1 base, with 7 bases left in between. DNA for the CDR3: TGTGCCAGCAGGAGGGCTTCTGGAAACACCATATATTTT. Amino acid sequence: CASRRASGNTIYF.

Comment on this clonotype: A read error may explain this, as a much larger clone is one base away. CDR3 coding DNA: TGTGCCAGCAGCTTAATGTGGGGGAGGGTTTACAATGAGCAGTTCTTC. Protein sequence: CASSLMWGRVYNEQFF. J is TRBJ2-1 and V is TRBV7-2; 7 bases map to TRBD2. The germline V gene has CDR1 SGHTA and CDR2 FQGNSA. The CDR3 spans 16 residues. J gave up 4 bases and V 2 bases, and 8 bases lay outside the gene matches.

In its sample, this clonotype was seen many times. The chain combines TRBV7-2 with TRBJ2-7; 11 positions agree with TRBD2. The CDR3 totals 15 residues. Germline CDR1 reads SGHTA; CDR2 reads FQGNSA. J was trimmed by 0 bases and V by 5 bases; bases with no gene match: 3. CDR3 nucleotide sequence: TGTGCCAGCAGCCCTAGCGGGAGGAGCTCCTACGAGCAGTACTTC. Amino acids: CASSPSGRSSYEQYF.

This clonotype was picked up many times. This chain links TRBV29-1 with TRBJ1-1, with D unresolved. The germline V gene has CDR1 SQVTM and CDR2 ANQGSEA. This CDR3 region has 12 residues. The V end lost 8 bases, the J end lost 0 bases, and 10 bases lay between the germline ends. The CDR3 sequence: CSWMGMNTEAFF. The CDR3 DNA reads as TGCAGCTGGATGGGGATGAACACTGAAGCTTTCTTT. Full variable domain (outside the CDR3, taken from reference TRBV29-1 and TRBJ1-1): SAVISQKPSRDICQRGTSLTIQCQVDSQVTMMFWYRQQPGQSLTLIATANQGSEATYESGFVIDKFPISRPNLTFSTLTVSNMSPEDSSIYLCSWMGMNTEAFFGQGTRLTVV.